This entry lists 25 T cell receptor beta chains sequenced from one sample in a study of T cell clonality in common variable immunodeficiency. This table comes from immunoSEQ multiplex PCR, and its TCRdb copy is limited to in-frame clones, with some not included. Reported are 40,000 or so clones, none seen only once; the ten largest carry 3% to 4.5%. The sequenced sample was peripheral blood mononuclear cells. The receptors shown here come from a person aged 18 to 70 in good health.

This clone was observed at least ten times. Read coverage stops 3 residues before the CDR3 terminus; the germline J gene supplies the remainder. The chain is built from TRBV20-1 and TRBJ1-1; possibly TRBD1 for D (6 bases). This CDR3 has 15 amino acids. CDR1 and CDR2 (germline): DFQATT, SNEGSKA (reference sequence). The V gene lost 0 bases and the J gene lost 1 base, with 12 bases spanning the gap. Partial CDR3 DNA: TGCAGTGCTAGAGATTGGGCCAGGGGGAACACTGAA. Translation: CSARDWARGNTE. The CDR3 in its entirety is CSARDWARGNTEAFF.

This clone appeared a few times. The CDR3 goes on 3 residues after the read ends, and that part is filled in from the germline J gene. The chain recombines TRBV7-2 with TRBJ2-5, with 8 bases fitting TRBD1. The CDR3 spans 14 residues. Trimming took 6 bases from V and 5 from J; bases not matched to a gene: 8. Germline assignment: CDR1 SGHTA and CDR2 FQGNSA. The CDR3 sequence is CASRSAGGFETQYF. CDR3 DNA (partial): TGTGCCAGCAGATCAGCAGGGGGCTTCGAGACC.

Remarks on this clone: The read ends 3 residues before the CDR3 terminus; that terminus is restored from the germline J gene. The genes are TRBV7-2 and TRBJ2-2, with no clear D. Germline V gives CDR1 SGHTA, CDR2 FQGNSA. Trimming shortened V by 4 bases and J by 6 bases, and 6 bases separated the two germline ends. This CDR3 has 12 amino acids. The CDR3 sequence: CASSSFAGELFF. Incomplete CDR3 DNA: TGTGCCAGCAGCTCCTTTGCCGGGGAG. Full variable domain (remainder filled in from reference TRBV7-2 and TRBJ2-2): GAGVSQSPSNKVTEKGKDVELRCDPISGHTALYWYRQSLGQGLEFLIYFQGNSAPDKSGLPSDRFSAERTGGSVSTLTIQRTQQEDSAVYLCASSSFAGELFFGEGSRLTVL.

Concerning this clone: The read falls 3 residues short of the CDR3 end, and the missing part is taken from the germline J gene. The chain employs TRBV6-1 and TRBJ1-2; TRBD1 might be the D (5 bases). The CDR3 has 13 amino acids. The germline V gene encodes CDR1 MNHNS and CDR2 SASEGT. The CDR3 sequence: CASSEAREYGYTF. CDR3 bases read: TGTGCCAGCAGTGAGGCCAGGGAATACGGC.

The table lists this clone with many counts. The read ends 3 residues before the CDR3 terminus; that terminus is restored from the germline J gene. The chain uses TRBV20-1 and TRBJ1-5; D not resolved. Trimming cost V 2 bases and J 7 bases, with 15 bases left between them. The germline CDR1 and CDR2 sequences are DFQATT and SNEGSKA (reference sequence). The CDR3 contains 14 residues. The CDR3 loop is CSARLLGSGQPQHF. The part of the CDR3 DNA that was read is TGCAGTGCTAGACTCTTGGGGAGCGGGCAGCCC.

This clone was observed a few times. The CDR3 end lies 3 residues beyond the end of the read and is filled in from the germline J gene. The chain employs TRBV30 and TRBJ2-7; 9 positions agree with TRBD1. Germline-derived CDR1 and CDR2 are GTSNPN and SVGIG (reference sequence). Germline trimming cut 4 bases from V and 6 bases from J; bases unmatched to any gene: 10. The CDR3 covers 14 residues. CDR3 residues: CAWTRTGEASEQYF. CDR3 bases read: TGTGCCTGGACCCGGACAGGGGAGGCGAGCGAG.

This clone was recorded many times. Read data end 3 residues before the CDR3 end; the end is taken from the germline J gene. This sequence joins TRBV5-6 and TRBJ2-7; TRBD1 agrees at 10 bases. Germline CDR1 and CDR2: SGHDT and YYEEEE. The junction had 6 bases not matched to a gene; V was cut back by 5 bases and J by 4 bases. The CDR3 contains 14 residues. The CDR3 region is CASRMGQGFYEQYF. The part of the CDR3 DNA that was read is TGTGCCAGCAGGATGGGACAGGGGTTTTACGAG. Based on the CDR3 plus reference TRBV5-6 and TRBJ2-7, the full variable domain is DAGVTQSPTHLIKTRGQQVTLRCSPKSGHDTVSWYQQALGQGPQFIFQYYEEEERQRGNFPDRFSGHQFPNYSSELNVNALLLGDSALYLCASRMGQGFYEQYFGPGTRLTVT.

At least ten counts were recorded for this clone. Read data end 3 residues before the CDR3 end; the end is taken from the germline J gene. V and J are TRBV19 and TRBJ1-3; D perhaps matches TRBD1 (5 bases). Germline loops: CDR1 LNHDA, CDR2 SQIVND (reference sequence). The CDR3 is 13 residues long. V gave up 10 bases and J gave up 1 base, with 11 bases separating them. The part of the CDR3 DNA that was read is TGTGCCATCGACCAGGGATCTGGAAACACC. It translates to CAIDQGSGNT. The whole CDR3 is CAIDQGSGNTIYF.

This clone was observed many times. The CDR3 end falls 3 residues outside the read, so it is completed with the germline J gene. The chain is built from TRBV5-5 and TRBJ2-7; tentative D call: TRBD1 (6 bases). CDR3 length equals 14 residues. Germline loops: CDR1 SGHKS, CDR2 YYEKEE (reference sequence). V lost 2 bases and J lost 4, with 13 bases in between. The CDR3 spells CASSFTGQTYEQYF. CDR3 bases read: TGTGCCAGCAGCTTTACAGGACAGACTTACGAG.

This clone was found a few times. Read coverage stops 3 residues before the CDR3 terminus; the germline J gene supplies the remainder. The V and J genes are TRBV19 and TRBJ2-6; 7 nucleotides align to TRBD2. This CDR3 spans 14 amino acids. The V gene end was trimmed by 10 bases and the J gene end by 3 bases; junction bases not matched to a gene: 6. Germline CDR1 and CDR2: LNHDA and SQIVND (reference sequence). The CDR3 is CATNPGGGANVLTF. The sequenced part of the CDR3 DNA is TGTGCCACTAACCCGGGGGGTGGGGCCAACGTC.

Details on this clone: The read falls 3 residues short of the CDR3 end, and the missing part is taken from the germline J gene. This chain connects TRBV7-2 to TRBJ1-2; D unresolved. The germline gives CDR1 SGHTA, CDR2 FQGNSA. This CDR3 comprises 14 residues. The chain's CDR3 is CASSSGVSHNDYTF. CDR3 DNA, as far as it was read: TGTGCCAGCAGCTCCGGGGTCAGCCACAATGAC.

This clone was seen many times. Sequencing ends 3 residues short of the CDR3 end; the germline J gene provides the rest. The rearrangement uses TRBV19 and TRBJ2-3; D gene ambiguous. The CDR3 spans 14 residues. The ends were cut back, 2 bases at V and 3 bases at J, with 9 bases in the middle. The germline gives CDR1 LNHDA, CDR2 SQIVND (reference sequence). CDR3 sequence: CASSISVATDTQYF. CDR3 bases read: TGTGCCAGTAGTATATCGGTAGCTACAGATACG.

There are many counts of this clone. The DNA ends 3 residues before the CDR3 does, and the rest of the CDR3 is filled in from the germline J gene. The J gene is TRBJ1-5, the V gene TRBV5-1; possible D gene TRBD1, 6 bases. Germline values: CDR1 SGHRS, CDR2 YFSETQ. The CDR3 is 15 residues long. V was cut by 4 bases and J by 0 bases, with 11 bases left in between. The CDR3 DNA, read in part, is TGCGCCAGCAGCCCAGGGGCGAATAGCAATCAGCCC. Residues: CASSPGANSNQP. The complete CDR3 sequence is CASSPGANSNQPQHF.

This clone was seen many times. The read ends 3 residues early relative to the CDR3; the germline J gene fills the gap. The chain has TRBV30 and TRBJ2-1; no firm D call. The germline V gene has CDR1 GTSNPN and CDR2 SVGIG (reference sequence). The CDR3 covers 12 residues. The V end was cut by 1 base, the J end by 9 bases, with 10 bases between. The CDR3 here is CAWSAKSGEQFF. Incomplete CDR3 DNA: TGTGCCTGGAGTGCGAAATCGGGTGAG.

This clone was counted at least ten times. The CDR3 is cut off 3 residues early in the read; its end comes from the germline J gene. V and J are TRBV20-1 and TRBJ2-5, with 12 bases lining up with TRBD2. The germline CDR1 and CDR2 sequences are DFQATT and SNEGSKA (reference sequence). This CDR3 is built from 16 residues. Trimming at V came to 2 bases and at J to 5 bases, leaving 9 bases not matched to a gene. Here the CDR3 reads CSARPRLAGVGETQYF. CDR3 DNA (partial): TGCAGTGCTAGACCCCGACTAGCGGGGGTGGGGGAGACC.

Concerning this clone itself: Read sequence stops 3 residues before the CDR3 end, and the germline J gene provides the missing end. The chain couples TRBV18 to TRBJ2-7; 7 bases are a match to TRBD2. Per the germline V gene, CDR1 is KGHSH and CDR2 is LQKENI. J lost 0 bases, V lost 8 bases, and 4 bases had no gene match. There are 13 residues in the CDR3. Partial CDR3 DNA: TGTGCCAGCACGAGCGGGGCCTCCTACGAG. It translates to CASTSGASYE. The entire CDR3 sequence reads CASTSGASYEQYF.

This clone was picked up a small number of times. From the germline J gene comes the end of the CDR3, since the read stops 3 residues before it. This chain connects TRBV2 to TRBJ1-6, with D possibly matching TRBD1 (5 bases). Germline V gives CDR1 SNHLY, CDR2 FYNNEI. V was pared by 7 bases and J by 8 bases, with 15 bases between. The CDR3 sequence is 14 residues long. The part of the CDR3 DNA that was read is TGTGCCAGCATCCAGGGAGTAGGAGATTCACCC. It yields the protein CASIQGVGDSP. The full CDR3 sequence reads CASIQGVGDSPLHF.

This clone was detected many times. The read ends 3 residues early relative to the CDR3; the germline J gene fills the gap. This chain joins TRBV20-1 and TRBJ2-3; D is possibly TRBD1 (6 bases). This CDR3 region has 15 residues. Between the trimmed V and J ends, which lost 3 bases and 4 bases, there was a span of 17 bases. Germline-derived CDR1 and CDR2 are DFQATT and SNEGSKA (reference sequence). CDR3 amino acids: CSARGVGAGPDTQYF. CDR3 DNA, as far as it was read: TGCAGTGCTAGGGGGGTGGGGGCGGGTCCAGATACG.

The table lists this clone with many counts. The sequenced CDR3 bases are TGCGCCAGCAGCGGGACTAGCGGGAGGGCTAGTGAG. It yields the protein CASSGTSGRASE. The entire CDR3 protein is CASSGTSGRASEQFF. This chain joins TRBV10-1 and TRBJ2-1, with TRBD2 matching 16 bases. The DNA ends 3 residues before the CDR3 does, and the rest of the CDR3 is filled in from the germline J gene. J lost 9 bases, V lost 6 bases, and 5 bases had no gene match. The CDR3 is made up of 15 amino acids. From germline, CDR1 is WNHNN and CDR2 SYGVQD (reference sequence).

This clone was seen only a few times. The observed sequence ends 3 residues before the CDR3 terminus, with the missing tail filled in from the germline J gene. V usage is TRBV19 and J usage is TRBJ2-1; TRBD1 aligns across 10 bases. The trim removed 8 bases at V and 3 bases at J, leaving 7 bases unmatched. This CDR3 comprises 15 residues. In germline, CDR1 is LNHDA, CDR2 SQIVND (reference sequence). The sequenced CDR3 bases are TGTGCCAGTGGCCCCGGGACAGGGGACTACAATGAG. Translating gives CASGPGTGDYNE. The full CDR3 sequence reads CASGPGTGDYNEQFF. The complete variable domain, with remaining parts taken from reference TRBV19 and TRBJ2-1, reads DGGITQSPKYLFRKEGQNVTLSCEQNLNHDAMYWYRQDPGQGLRLIYYSQIVNDFQKGDIAEGYSVSREKKESFPLTVTSAQKNPTAFYLCASGPGTGDYNEQFFGPGTRLTVL.

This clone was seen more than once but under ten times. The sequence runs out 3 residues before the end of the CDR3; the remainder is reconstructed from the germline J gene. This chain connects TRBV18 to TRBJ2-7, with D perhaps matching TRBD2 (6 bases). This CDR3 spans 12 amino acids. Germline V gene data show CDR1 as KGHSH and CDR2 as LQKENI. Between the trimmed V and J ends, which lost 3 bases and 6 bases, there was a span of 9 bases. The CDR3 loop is CASSPEGSEQYF. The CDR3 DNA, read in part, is TGTGCCAGCTCACCGGAGGGGTCCGAG.

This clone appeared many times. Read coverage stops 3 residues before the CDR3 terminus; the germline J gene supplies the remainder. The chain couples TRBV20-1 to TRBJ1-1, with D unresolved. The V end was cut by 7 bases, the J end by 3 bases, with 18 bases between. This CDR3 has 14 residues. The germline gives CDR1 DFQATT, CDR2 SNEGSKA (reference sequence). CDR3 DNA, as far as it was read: TGCAGTGGGTCGGGGTGGCGCTCGGACACTGAA. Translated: CSGSGWRSDTE. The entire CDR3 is CSGSGWRSDTEAFF.

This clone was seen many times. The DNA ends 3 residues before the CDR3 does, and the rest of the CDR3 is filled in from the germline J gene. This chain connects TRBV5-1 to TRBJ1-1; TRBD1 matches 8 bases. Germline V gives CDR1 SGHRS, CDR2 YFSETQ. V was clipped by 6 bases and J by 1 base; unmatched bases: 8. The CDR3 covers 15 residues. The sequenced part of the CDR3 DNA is TGCGCCAGCAACCGACAGGGGTCGGGGAACACTGAA. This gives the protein CASNRQGSGNTE. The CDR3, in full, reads CASNRQGSGNTEAFF.

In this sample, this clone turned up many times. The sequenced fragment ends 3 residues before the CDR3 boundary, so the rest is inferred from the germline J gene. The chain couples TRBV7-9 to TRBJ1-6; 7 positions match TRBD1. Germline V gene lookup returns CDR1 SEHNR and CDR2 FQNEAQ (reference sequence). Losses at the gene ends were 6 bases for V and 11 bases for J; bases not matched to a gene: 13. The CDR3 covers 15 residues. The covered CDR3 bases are TGTGCCAGCAGGACGCAGGGGGGTGGGGAGACACCC. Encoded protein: CASRTQGGGETP. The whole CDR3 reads CASRTQGGGETPLHF.

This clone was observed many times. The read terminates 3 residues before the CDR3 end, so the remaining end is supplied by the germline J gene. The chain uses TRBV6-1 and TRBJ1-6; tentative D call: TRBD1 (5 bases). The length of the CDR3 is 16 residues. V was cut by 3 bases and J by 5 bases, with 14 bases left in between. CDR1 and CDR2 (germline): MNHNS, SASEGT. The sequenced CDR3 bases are TGTGCCAGCAGTGAGTTACGGACACGGAATAATTCACCC. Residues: CASSELRTRNNSP. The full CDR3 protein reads CASSELRTRNNSPLHF.